Below are 15 T cell receptor beta chains sequenced from a single sample in a study of CD4 T cells in lung cancer (dated by TCRdb to about 2019). The receptor library was made with the immunoSEQ multiplex PCR assay. This immuneACCESS table, as held by TCRdb, lists in-frame sequences with V and J called but not all clones. Of the missing ones, under half trace to an unresolved V gene in checked studies; the others have no known cause. Within this sample are 200 or so clones, with approximately 82% of them counted one time only. The ten largest account for about 96% of the sample. Antigens for these TCRs are unknown. For about 12 days, PBMCs were stimulated with mutant 27-mer peptides together with IL21, IL7, IL15 and IL2, and afterward were restimulated with peptide-pulsed autologous B cells. After restimulation with peptide-pulsed B cells, live IFNgamma-secreting T cells were sorted on a FACS Aria2 by cytokine capture. Sorted cells were expanded for about 12 to 20 days at limiting dilution, about 3 or 10 cells per well, with irradiated allogeneic PBMCs, phytohemagglutinin and IL2.

Material: a CD4+ T cell line or clone grown in culture. The receptors stem from a woman aged 55-70 years with non-small cell lung cancer. Some clones in this sample may be carry-over from other donors' samples.

The chain uses TRBV6-1 and TRBJ2-3; 8 positions agree with TRBD1. CDR3 size: 15 residues. Losses at the gene ends were 4 bases for V and 0 bases for J; bases not matched to a gene: 3. The germline gives CDR1 MNHNS, CDR2 SASEGT. As DNA, the CDR3 is TGTGCCAGCAGTGGATGGACAGGGAGCACAGATACGCAGTATTTT. This sequence encodes CASSGWTGSTDTQYF.

The J gene is TRBJ1-4, the V gene TRBV19; D is ambiguous. The CDR3 consists of 14 residues. In germline, CDR1 is LNHDA, CDR2 SQIVND (reference sequence). The ends were cut back, 1 base at V and 8 bases at J, with 11 bases in the middle. The CDR3 is CASSIGGVREKLFF. CDR3 sequence (DNA): TGTGCCAGTAGTATAGGGGGAGTACGCGAAAAACTGTTTTTT.

This clone is termed hyperexpanded (1% or more). The chain links TRBV28 to TRBJ2-1, with 7 bases lining up with TRBD1. Germline V gene lookup returns CDR1 MDHEN and CDR2 SYDVKM. J lost 8 bases, V lost 2 bases, and 12 bases had no gene match. The CDR3 has 16 amino acids. The CDR3 DNA reads TGTGCCAGCAGTTTAATTCCCGGGACAGCTGGGGATGAGCAGTTCTTC. Amino acids: CASSLIPGTAGDEQFF.

This chain uses TRBV19 with TRBJ2-1; 9 bases are shared with TRBD2. The J segment lost 7 bases and the V segment lost 6 bases, leaving 10 bases of the junction unmatched. This CDR3 is built from 15 residues. Germline-derived CDR1 and CDR2 are LNHDA and SQIVND (reference sequence). The CDR3 DNA sequence: TGTGCCAGTAGGGTGACTAGCGGAGGATTTAATGAGCAGTTCTTC. Translation: CASRVTSGGFNEQFF.

The V gene is TRBV21-1, the J gene TRBJ2-2; the table's D call, TRBD2, was not checked against the DNA. TRBV21-1 is a pseudogene segment. The CDR3 has 18 residues. The DNA for the CDR3 is TGTGCCAGCAGCAAATCGGCTAGCGGGGGGTGTCACACCGGGGAGCTGTTTTTT. Translated: CASSKSASGGCHTGELFF.

The rearrangement links TRBV11-1 to TRBJ1-1; D gene uncertain. V was pared by 6 bases and J by 7 bases, with 12 bases between. The CDR3 has 12 amino acids. Germline lookup yields CDR1 SGHAT and CDR2 FQDESV (reference sequence). The chain's CDR3 is CASRLAPHEAFF. The CDR3, as DNA: TGTGCCAGCAGACTGGCTCCCCATGAAGCTTTCTTT.

The V call is TRBV5-4, the J call TRBJ2-2; no clear D gene. Germline-derived CDR1 and CDR2 are SGHNT and YYREEE (reference sequence). This CDR3 region has 16 residues. V shed 0 bases and J shed 1 base, with 10 bases lying between them. The CDR3 DNA reads TGTGCCAGCAGCTTGGCCGGTTGGGGGAACACCGGGGAGCTGTTTTTT. Protein product: CASSLAGWGNTGELFF. The full variable domain, with the rest looked up from reference TRBV5-4 and TRBJ2-2, is ETGVTQSPTHLIKTRGQQVTLRCSSQSGHNTVSWYQQALGQGPQFIFQYYREEENGRGNFPPRFSGLQFPNYSSELNVNALELDDSALYLCASSLAGWGNTGELFFGEGSRLTVL.

The chain combines TRBV7-9 with TRBJ1-5; D is uncertain. This CDR3 spans 15 amino acids. Germline CDR1 SEHNR, CDR2 FQNEAQ (reference sequence). The germline V and J ends were trimmed by 1 base and 6 bases, with 13 bases remaining between them. The CDR3 DNA reads TGTGCCAGCAGCTTAGTGTCCCAGGAGGGTCAGCCCCAGCATTTT. Encoded protein: CASSLVSQEGQPQHF. The variable domain in full, with the rest retrieved from reference TRBV7-9 and TRBJ1-5, is DTGVSQNPRHKITKRGQNVTFRCDPISEHNRLYWYRQTLGQGPEFLTYFQNEAQLEKSRLLSDRFSAERPKGSFSTLEIQRTEQGDSAMYLCASSLVSQEGQPQHFGDGTRLSIL.

The chain couples TRBV27 to TRBJ2-1; D unclear. The V gene lost 1 base and the J gene lost 0 bases, with 7 bases spanning the gap. The CDR3 is 15 residues long. Germline values: CDR1 MNHEY, CDR2 SMNVEV (reference sequence). CDR3 loop: CASSLWWSSYNEQFF. The CDR3 DNA follows: TGTGCCAGCAGTTTATGGTGGAGCTCCTACAATGAGCAGTTCTTC.

The chain has TRBV7-3 and TRBJ2-2; 9 bases map to TRBD2. The junction had 4 bases not matched to a gene; V was cut back by 5 bases and J by 3 bases. Germline loops: CDR1 SGHTA, CDR2 FQGTGA. The CDR3 sequence is 15 residues long. This chain's CDR3 is CASSPERGDTGELFF. For the CDR3, the DNA is TGTGCCAGCAGCCCTGAGCGGGGGGACACCGGGGAGCTGTTTTTT. Filled out from reference TRBV7-3 and TRBJ2-2, the complete variable domain reads GAGVSQTPSNKVTEKGKYVELRCDPISGHTALYWYRQSLGQGPEFLIYFQGTGAADDSGLPNDRFFAVRPEGSVSTLKIQRTERGDSAVYLCASSPERGDTGELFFGEGSRLTVL.

The chain employs TRBV27 and TRBJ2-1; the match to TRBD2 covers 13 bases. This CDR3 has 22 residues. V shed 3 bases, J shed 0 bases, and the junction held 17 bases outside the gene matches. Germline CDR1 is MNHEY and CDR2 is SMNVEV (reference sequence). The CDR3 DNA sequence: TGTGCCAGCAGTTTTTCCTCGATGCCGGGACTAGCGGGACCCAGCTCCTACAATGAGCAGTTCTTC. This encodes CASSFSSMPGLAGPSSYNEQFF.

The rearrangement joins TRBV4-2 to TRBJ2-1, with TRBD2 identical over 7 bases. CDR1 and CDR2 from the germline V gene are LGHNA and YNFKEQ. Germline trimming cut 4 bases from V and 3 bases from J; bases unmatched to any gene: 6. The CDR3 has 15 residues. This CDR3 is CASSLLSGIYNEQFF. The CDR3, as DNA: TGTGCCAGCAGCCTCTTAAGCGGGATCTACAATGAGCAGTTCTTC.

This clone turned up a few times. The rearrangement joins TRBV29-1 to TRBJ2-7, with D maybe TRBD1 (5 bases). V was pared by 3 bases and J by 6 bases, with 15 bases between. The CDR3 is 13 residues long. Germline V gene sequence: CDR1 SQVTM, CDR2 ANQGSEA. CDR3 sequence: CSVEGQGSREQYF. In DNA form, the CDR3 reads TGCAGCGTTGAGGGTCAGGGTAGTCGCGAGCAGTACTTC.

The chain employs TRBV5-1 and TRBJ1-2, with 8 bases fitting TRBD1. CDR1 and CDR2 (germline): SGHRS, YFSETQ. The CDR3 extends over 15 amino acids. The ends lost 2 bases at V and 4 bases at J; junction bases unmatched: 7. The CDR3, as DNA: TGCGCCAGCAGCTTAACACAGGGGGGTAGCTATGGCTACACCTTC. Translation: CASSLTQGGSYGYTF.

The gene calls are TRBV10-2 and TRBJ2-2; 9 bases fit TRBD2. The trim removed 4 bases at V and 2 bases at J, leaving 2 bases unmatched. The germline V gene encodes CDR1 WSHSY and CDR2 SAAADI. The CDR3 covers 15 residues. In DNA form, the CDR3 reads TGCGCCAGCAGTGGTAGCGGGAGAAACACCGGGGAGCTGTTTTTT. Amino acid sequence: CASSGSGRNTGELFF.